The 32 T cell receptor beta chains below all came from one sample that was sequenced in a study of CD8 T cells in Susac syndrome. Reverse transcription used roughly 0.5 to 1 ug RNA and random hexamers. TCRdb independently ran MiXCR on the immunoSEQ multiplex PCR reads; one entry per CDR3 protein. In the table there are 150,000 to 200,000 distinct CDR3 sequences, about 96% of which are singletons. Sequences were obtained from CD4+ T cells from PBMCs. These TCRs come from a human donor with Susac syndrome.

The chain carries TRBV15 and TRBJ2-6; the match to TRBD1 covers 9 bases. The CDR3 has 17 residues. Losses at the gene ends were 4 bases for V and 2 bases for J; bases not matched to a gene: 6. In germline, CDR1 is LNHNV, CDR2 YYDKDF (reference sequence). DNA of the CDR3: TGTGCCACCAGCAACGACAGGGGGGGCGCTGGGGCCAACGTCCTGACTTTC. Translating gives CATSNDRGGAGANVLTF.

The chain uses TRBV4-1 and TRBJ2-1, with a tentative D call TRBD2 (5 bases). Germline V CDR1 and CDR2: MGHRA, YSYEKL. The CDR3 sequence is 15 residues long. Deletions cut 4 bases from V and 1 base from J, with 11 bases between. CDR3 loop: CASSLPSGSYNEQFF. The CDR3 DNA reads TGCGCCAGCAGCCTCCCGAGCGGTTCCTACAATGAGCAGTTCTTC.

The table lists this clonotype with a count of one. The chain is built from TRBV6-2 or TRBV6-3 and TRBJ1-5; D gene ambiguous. This CDR3 comprises 15 residues. Germline CDR1 and CDR2: MNHEY and SVGEGT. V gave up 7 bases and J gave up 3 bases, with 16 bases separating them. CDR3 loop: CASKTILQVNQPQHF. The CDR3, as DNA: TGTGCCAGCAAAACAATTCTCCAGGTCAATCAGCCCCAGCATTTT.

This sequence joins TRBV9 and TRBJ1-4, with D tentatively TRBD1 (6 bases). Germline CDR1 and CDR2: SGDLS and YYNGEE. The CDR3 length is 13 residues. The V end lost 0 bases, the J end lost 14 bases, and 14 bases lay between the germline ends. The CDR3 loop reads CASSVGTAGPLFF. CDR3 DNA sequence: TGTGCCAGCAGCGTAGGGACAGCGGGGCCGCTGTTTTTT.

As DNA, the CDR3 is TGTGCCAGCAGTTTATTAGTGCCTAGCGGGGGCCATGAGCAGTTCTTC. Its translation: CASSLLVPSGGHEQFF. The chain couples TRBV27 to TRBJ2-1, with 10 positions matching TRBD2. Germline CDR1 reads MNHEY; CDR2 reads SMNVEV (reference sequence). V lost 1 base, J lost 8 bases, and 8 bases stayed unmatched. CDR3 size: 16 residues.

CDR3 DNA sequence: TGTGCCTGGAGTGGGGACCGGGAGGCTGAAGCTTTCTTT. This codes for CAWSGDREAEAFF. The V gene is TRBV30, the J gene TRBJ1-1; tentatively, D is TRBD1 (5 bases). The V end lost 1 base, the J end lost 6 bases, and 12 bases lay between the germline ends. The CDR3 spans 13 residues. CDR1 is GTSNPN, CDR2 SVGIG, per germline (reference sequence).

The chain is built from TRBV5-4 and TRBJ2-7, with 7 nucleotides matching TRBD1. This CDR3 contains 15 residues. Germline values: CDR1 SGHNT, CDR2 YYREEE (reference sequence). Trimming took 0 bases from V and 0 from J; bases not matched to a gene: 3. The DNA for the CDR3 is TGTGCCAGCAGCTTGGGTGGGGACAGCTCCTACGAGCAGTACGTC. Translating gives CASSLGGDSSYEQYV.

This clonotype was recorded once. The gene calls are TRBV30 and TRBJ2-7, with D unclear. CDR3 length equals 12 residues. Germline V gene sequence: CDR1 GTSNPN, CDR2 SVGIG (reference sequence). V gave up 5 bases and J gave up 1 base, with 9 bases separating them. The CDR3 spells CAWGRKSYEQYF. For the CDR3, the DNA is TGTGCCTGGGGACGGAAATCCTACGAGCAGTACTTC. The variable domain in full, with the rest retrieved from reference TRBV30 and TRBJ2-7, is SQTIHQWPATLVQPVGSPLSLECTVEGTSNPNLYWYRQAAGRGLQLLFYSVGIGQISSEVPQNLSASRPQDRQFILSSKKLLLSDSGFYLCAWGRKSYEQYFGPGTRLTVT.

This rearrangement joins TRBV24-1 to TRBJ1-5; no clear D gene. The CDR3 is 13 amino acids. V was trimmed by 3 bases and J by 11 bases, leaving 13 bases between them. Germline V lookup: CDR1 KGHDR, CDR2 SFDVKD. CDR3 sequence (DNA): TGTGCCACCAGTGATCCCGGACGGGCAGCCCAGCATTTT. Its translation: CATSDPGRAAQHF.

The chain is built from TRBV15 and TRBJ2-1; 12 bases are shared with TRBD2. The length of the CDR3 is 16 residues. Germline values: CDR1 LNHNV, CDR2 YYDKDF (reference sequence). Unmatched junction bases numbered 5, after V lost 3 bases and J lost 5 bases. The CDR3 region has the DNA TGTGCCACCAGCAGGCGACTAGCGGGAGAACACAATGAGCAGTTCTTC. This encodes CATSRRLAGEHNEQFF.

The V call is TRBV14, the J call TRBJ2-4; D is undetermined. In germline, CDR1 is SGHDN, CDR2 FVKESK. The ends were cut back, 8 bases at V and 4 bases at J, with 3 bases in the middle. The CDR3 is made up of 10 amino acids. DNA for the CDR3: TGTGCCAGCCAAAAAAACATTCAGTACTTC. Amino acid sequence: CASQKNIQYF.

The V call is TRBV20-1, the J call TRBJ2-1; no reliable D call. Germline V gives CDR1 DFQATT, CDR2 SNEGSKA (reference sequence). Trimming cost V 6 bases and J 3 bases, with 15 bases left between them. CDR3 length: 14 amino acids. Written as DNA, the CDR3 is TGCAGTGCAAACCCCGTCTTCGGCTACAATGAGCAGTTCTTC. Its protein is CSANPVFGYNEQFF.

The gene calls are TRBV29-1 and TRBJ1-3; TRBD1 matches at 7 bases. From germline, CDR1 is SQVTM and CDR2 ANQGSEA. The junction had 3 bases not matched to a gene; V was cut back by 4 bases and J by 0 bases. The CDR3 has 14 residues. The CDR3 sequence: CSVVQGFSGNTIYF. The DNA for the CDR3 is TGCAGCGTTGTACAGGGGTTCTCTGGAAACACCATATATTTT.

The chain has TRBV18 and TRBJ1-1; maybe TRBD1 (6 bases). CDR1 is KGHSH and CDR2 is LQKENI in the germline V gene. The CDR3 consists of 15 residues. The V end lost 5 bases, the J end lost 5 bases, and 18 bases lay between the germline ends. CDR3 sequence reads: CASSSKTGGVTEAFF. CDR3 bases: TGTGCCAGCTCATCCAAGACAGGAGGAGTGACTGAAGCTTTCTTT. The entire variable domain, with the rest obtained from reference TRBV18 and TRBJ1-1, is as follows: NAGVMQNPRHLVRRRGQEARLRCSPMKGHSHVYWYRQLPEEGLKFMVYLQKENIIDESGMPKERFSAEFPKEGPSILRIQQVVRGDSAAYFCASSSKTGGVTEAFFGQGTRLTVV.

V usage is TRBV20-1 and J usage is TRBJ1-4, with 11 nucleotides matching TRBD1. V lost 5 bases, J lost 7 bases, and 6 bases stayed unmatched. Germline V gene lookup returns CDR1 DFQATT and CDR2 SNEGSKA (reference sequence). This CDR3 region has 14 residues. CDR3 bases: TGCAGTGCTGGACAGGGGGCGCAGGGTGAAAAACTGTTTTTT. This codes for CSAGQGAQGEKLFF.

This chain uses TRBV7-2 with TRBJ1-5; 8 bases line up with TRBD1. The CDR3 is 15 residues long. Germline V lookup: CDR1 SGHTA, CDR2 FQGNSA. The V gene end was trimmed by 0 bases and the J gene end by 9 bases; junction bases not matched to a gene: 7. The CDR3 here is CASSLAQGAVWPQHF. The CDR3 coding sequence is TGTGCCAGCAGCTTAGCTCAGGGGGCTGTATGGCCCCAGCATTTT.

The V call is TRBV11-2, the J call TRBJ2-2; no reliable D call. CDR1 and CDR2 (germline): SGHAT, FQNNGV. This CDR3 spans 14 amino acids. The V end lost 3 bases, the J end lost 5 bases, and 10 bases lay between the germline ends. The CDR3 loop reads CASSFTVGTGELFF. The CDR3 DNA follows: TGTGCCAGCAGCTTTACCGTTGGGACCGGGGAGCTGTTTTTT.

V is TRBV29-1 and J is TRBJ2-7; the D gene is possibly TRBD2 (5 bases). There are 12 residues in the CDR3. Germline-derived CDR1 and CDR2 are SQVTM and ANQGSEA. Between the trimmed V and J ends, which lost 1 base and 3 bases, there was a span of 7 bases. CDR3 protein: CSVEGEGYEQYF. For the CDR3, the DNA is TGCAGCGTTGAAGGAGAGGGCTACGAGCAGTACTTC.

The chain joins TRBV13 to TRBJ2-1; 8 bases map to TRBD2. The CDR3 sequence is 13 residues long. The J segment lost 10 bases and the V segment lost 3 bases, leaving 5 bases of the junction unmatched. The germline V gene encodes CDR1 PRHDT and CDR2 FYEKMQ (reference sequence). The CDR3 nucleotides are TGTGCCAGCAGCTTCGCTGGGACTAGAGAGCAGTTCTTC. Translation: CASSFAGTREQFF.

The chain joins TRBV6-2 or TRBV6-3 to TRBJ2-1; possibly TRBD2 for D (7 bases). V lost 7 bases and J lost 2, with 12 bases in between. Germline V gene sequence: CDR1 MNHEY, CDR2 SVGEGT. The CDR3 totals 14 residues. In nucleotides, the CDR3 is TGTGCCAGCACCAAGGGGGGGACCTACAATGAGCAGTTCTTC. Translating gives CASTKGGTYNEQFF.

The rearrangement uses TRBV4-3 and TRBJ2-3; D is unclear. The germline gives CDR1 LGHNA, CDR2 YSLEER. Trimming pared 4 bases from V and 3 bases from J, leaving 14 bases between. The length of the CDR3 is 15 residues. The CDR3 DNA follows: TGCGCCAGCAGCCCGGCGTTAGGTCCGACAGATACGCAGTATTTT. Amino acids: CASSPALGPTDTQYF.

The rearrangement uses TRBV3-1 and TRBJ2-5, with 7 bases lining up with TRBD1. This CDR3 has 16 amino acids. The germline V gene has CDR1 LGHDT and CDR2 YNNKEL (reference sequence). V gave up 0 bases and J gave up 3 bases; unmatched junction bases: 7. The CDR3 loop is CASSQETRQGKETQYF. DNA of the CDR3: TGTGCCAGCAGCCAAGAGACCCGACAGGGAAAAGAGACCCAGTACTTC.

As DNA, the CDR3 is TGTGCCAGCAGCTATAGACTGACTGGCACAGATACGCAGTATTTT. Translation: CASSYRLTGTDTQYF. V is TRBV13 and J is TRBJ2-3, with D unresolved. CDR1 PRHDT and CDR2 FYEKMQ come from the germline V gene (reference sequence). With 4 bases removed from V and 1 base from J, the gap between germline ends came to 12 bases. The length of the CDR3 is 15 residues.

The V and J genes are TRBV29-1 and TRBJ2-4, with TRBD1 matching 7 bases. The CDR3 is made up of 13 amino acids. Germline CDR1 reads SQVTM; CDR2 reads ANQGSEA. With 6 bases clipped from V and 4 bases from J, the junction kept 6 bases outside the gene matches. CDR3 DNA sequence: TGCAGCGTAGAGACAGGGCCAAAAAACATTCAGTACTTC. This sequence encodes CSVETGPKNIQYF.

CDR3 residues: CASGVGNYGYTF. The CDR3, as DNA: TGTGCCAGCGGAGTCGGGAACTATGGCTACACCTTC. V gene TRBV7-9 combines with J gene TRBJ1-2; D unclear. This CDR3 has 12 amino acids. CDR1 is SEHNR and CDR2 is FQNEAQ in the germline V gene (reference sequence). Trimming shortened V by 8 bases and J by 2 bases, and 9 bases separated the two germline ends.

V gene TRBV9 combines with J gene TRBJ2-2; 7 bases line up with TRBD1. The CDR3 loop spans 17 amino acids. Germline V gene sequence: CDR1 SGDLS, CDR2 YYNGEE. J lost 5 bases, V lost 2 bases, and 12 bases had no gene match. CDR3 coding DNA: TGTGCCAGCAGCGTGCTCCCTCCGAGACAGGGTACCGGGGAGCTGTTTTTT. Translated: CASSVLPPRQGTGELFF. Looking up the rest from reference TRBV9 and TRBJ2-2 gives the full variable domain: DSGVTQTPKHLITATGQRVTLRCSPRSGDLSVYWYQQSLDQGLQFLIQYYNGEERAKGNILERFSAQQFPDLHSELNLSSLELGDSALYFCASSVLPPRQGTGELFFGEGSRLTVL.

The gene calls are TRBV5-4 and TRBJ2-1, with D maybe TRBD2 (5 bases). The CDR3 has 12 amino acids. CDR1 is SGHNT and CDR2 is YYREEE in the germline V gene (reference sequence). Trimming removed 0 bases from V and 10 bases from J, with 8 bases in between. CDR3 loop: CASSLGRGEQFF. DNA for the CDR3: TGTGCCAGCAGCTTGGGACGGGGAGAGCAGTTCTTC.

The rearrangement joins TRBV3-1 to TRBJ1-2; D is undetermined. Germline assignment: CDR1 LGHDT and CDR2 YNNKEL (reference sequence). The CDR3 runs 15 residues. V was cut by 0 bases and J by 2 bases, with 10 bases left in between. CDR3 DNA sequence: TGTGCCAGCAGCCAAGAATGCAGGACGAACTATGGCTACACCTTC. Amino acids: CASSQECRTNYGYTF.

The CDR3 is CAIPQDSSLGNQPQHF. CDR3 sequence (DNA): TGTGCCATTCCTCAGGACAGTTCTTTGGGCAATCAGCCCCAGCATTTT. This rearrangement joins TRBV21-1 to TRBJ1-5; whether TRBD1, the table's D call, matches the DNA was not checked. TRBV21-1 is a pseudogene locus. CDR3 size: 16 residues.

This clonotype was seen a handful of times. The J gene is TRBJ1-5, the V gene TRBV20-1; D is unclear. The germline V gene has CDR1 DFQATT and CDR2 SNEGSKA (reference sequence). Trimming took 0 bases from V and 5 from J, leaving 8 bases between them. The CDR3 totals 13 residues. In nucleotides, the CDR3 is TGCAGTGCTAGAGATGGGCAGGATCAGCCCCAGCATTTT. Translation gives CSARDGQDQPQHF.

The chain uses TRBV6-2 or TRBV6-3 and TRBJ2-5; 10 bases agree with TRBD2. The V segment lost 6 bases and the J segment 5 bases; nucleotides outside the gene matches: 15. CDR1 and CDR2 from the germline V gene are MNHEY and SVGEGT. CDR3 length: 17 residues. The CDR3 protein is CASSRRGSGRMWETQYF. In DNA form, the CDR3 reads TGTGCCAGCAGCAGGAGGGGTAGCGGGAGGATGTGGGAGACCCAGTACTTC.

J is TRBJ1-1 and V is TRBV30; no definite D call. The CDR3 loop spans 13 amino acids. Germline V CDR1 and CDR2: GTSNPN, SVGIG (reference sequence). The V gene lost 0 bases and the J gene lost 1 base, with 6 bases spanning the gap. The CDR3 is CAWSVLTNTEAFF. The DNA of the CDR3 is TGTGCCTGGAGTGTACTCACGAACACTGAAGCTTTCTTT.